What follows are 26 T cell receptor beta chains derived from one specimen sequenced in a study of OX40 agonist ivuxolimab in advanced cancers. Using immunoSEQ multiplex PCR, the repertoire was profiled, and TCRdb retains in-frame clones only, with some absent. The sample has some 12,000 clones; approximately 62% are singletons. The input for sequencing was CD4+ or CD8+ T cells sorted from blood, taken in a trial of the OX40 agonist ivuxolimab. The receptor source for this set is an adult with an advanced solid tumor such as melanoma, head and neck, liver or kidney cancer.

The rearrangement links TRBV27 to TRBJ1-2, with 7 positions matching TRBD1. Germline loops: CDR1 MNHEY, CDR2 SMNVEV (reference sequence). The trim removed 5 bases at V and 8 bases at J, leaving 8 bases unmatched. The CDR3 has 13 residues. The CDR3 spells CASSATGVGGYTF. The CDR3 DNA is TGTGCCAGCAGTGCTACAGGGGTGGGGGGCTACACCTTC.

This clone came up a few times. The V and J genes are TRBV28 and TRBJ1-4, with D unclear. CDR1 is MDHEN, CDR2 SYDVKM, per germline. Trimming removed 3 bases at V and 14 bases at J, with 19 bases between. The CDR3 is 14 amino acids. DNA for the CDR3: TGTGCCAGCAGTTTGTCCAGGCCCCTTACGGGGCTGTTTTTT. Encoded protein: CASSLSRPLTGLFF.

This clone appeared a single time. The J gene is TRBJ1-4, the V gene TRBV6-6; 7 nucleotides agree with TRBD1. The germline gives CDR1 MNHNY, CDR2 SVGAGI (reference sequence). Unmatched junction bases numbered 6, after V lost 6 bases and J lost 5 bases. The CDR3 contains 14 residues. The CDR3 coding sequence is TGTGCCAGCAGGCCCGGGACAGAGAATGAAAAACTGTTTTTT. Its protein product is CASRPGTENEKLFF.

The rearrangement joins TRBV10-2 to TRBJ2-1; unclear D gene. V lost 3 bases to trimming and J lost 14 bases, with 8 bases between them. The CDR3 is made up of 10 amino acids. Germline CDR1 and CDR2: WSHSY and SAAADI. The CDR3 region has the DNA TGCGCCAGCAGTGATGGCCTAAAGTTCTTC. It encodes CASSDGLKFF.

The genes are TRBV7-8 and TRBJ2-5; unclear D gene. The CDR3 contains 14 residues. V lost 2 bases to trimming and J lost 2 bases, with 9 bases between them. CDR1 is SGHVS, CDR2 FQNEAQ, per germline. The CDR3 DNA reads TGTGCCAGCAGCTTAATTGGGGATCAAGAGACCCAGTACTTC. Residues: CASSLIGDQETQYF.

The CDR3 sequence is CASSVYLDTQYF. The CDR3 DNA reads TGTGCCAGCAGCGTTTATTTGGATACGCAGTATTTT. This sequence joins TRBV5-6 and TRBJ2-3; no reliable D call. V lost 4 bases, J lost 6 bases, and 9 bases lay in between. CDR3 length: 12 amino acids. The V gene's germline CDR1 is SGHDT and CDR2 YYEEEE.

The rearrangement uses TRBV19 and TRBJ2-3; D possibly corresponds to TRBD2 (6 bases). Trimming took off 0 bases at V and 3 bases at J, with 10 bases between the two ends. Germline loops: CDR1 LNHDA, CDR2 SQIVND (reference sequence). The CDR3 is 15 residues long. The CDR3 region is CASSIDGRWTDTQYF. The CDR3 DNA is TGTGCCAGTAGTATAGATGGGAGGTGGACAGATACGCAGTATTTT.

The chain couples TRBV4-1 to TRBJ1-3; D is uncertain. This CDR3 contains 18 residues. Per the germline V gene, CDR1 is MGHRA and CDR2 is YSYEKL. Trimming removed 2 bases from V and 0 bases from J, with 17 bases in between. The DNA of the CDR3 is TGCGCCAGCAGCCAACGCTCCCAGACCGCCGGCTCTGGAAACACCATATATTTT. It is translated as CASSQRSQTAGSGNTIYF.

CDR3 coding DNA: TGCGCCAGCAGCCAGGGGGCTAGCGTTAACTCCTACAATGAGCAGTTCTTC. Translating it yields CASSQGASVNSYNEQFF. V and J are TRBV4-3 and TRBJ2-1, with D perhaps given as TRBD1 or TRBD2 (6 bases each). V was pared by 3 bases and J by 0 bases, with 15 bases between. Germline V gives CDR1 LGHNA, CDR2 YSLEER. The CDR3 spans 17 residues.

V is TRBV2 and J is TRBJ2-2; perhaps TRBD1 as D (5 bases). Trimming removed 4 bases from V and 0 bases from J, with 9 bases in between. Germline lookup yields CDR1 SNHLY and CDR2 FYNNEI. The CDR3 loop spans 15 amino acids. The CDR3: CASSGQSSNTGELFF. DNA of the CDR3: TGTGCCAGCAGTGGACAGTCATCGAACACCGGGGAGCTGTTTTTT. The whole variable domain, filled in from reference TRBV2 and TRBJ2-2, reads EPEVTQTPSHQVTQMGQEVILRCVPISNHLYFYWYRQILGQKVEFLVSFYNNEISEKSEIFDDQFSVERPDGSNFTLKIRSTKLEDSAMYFCASSGQSSNTGELFFGEGSRLTVL.

The V and J genes are TRBV6-6 and TRBJ2-3; 7 nucleotides match TRBD1. Trimming cost V 7 bases and J 7 bases; bases outside gene matches: 11. Germline CDR1 is MNHNY and CDR2 is SVGAGI (reference sequence). The CDR3 contains 14 residues. In DNA form, the CDR3 reads TGTGCCAGCACAACTTTGGACAGGTCGAATACGCAGTATTTT. Protein sequence: CASTTLDRSNTQYF.

The V and J genes are TRBV7-2 and TRBJ1-2; D is ambiguous. The V end was cut by 6 bases, the J end by 4 bases, with 9 bases between. From germline, CDR1 is SGHTA and CDR2 FQGNSA. CDR3 length: 12 amino acids. This chain's CDR3 is CASRADFYGYTF. CDR3 coding DNA: TGTGCCAGCAGGGCGGACTTCTATGGCTACACCTTC.

The chain recombines TRBV7-9 with TRBJ2-7; 9 nucleotides match TRBD1. There are 14 residues in the CDR3. The V gene's germline CDR1 is SEHNR and CDR2 FQNEAQ (reference sequence). The V and J ends lost 5 bases and 4 bases, in that order; junction bases with no gene match: 6. The CDR3 DNA reads TGTGCCAGCAGCCCGGGACAGGGAAAGTACGAGCAGTACTTC. As protein: CASSPGQGKYEQYF.

The V gene is TRBV6-6, the J gene TRBJ1-1; D call uncertain. The CDR3 has 13 amino acids. CDR1 and CDR2 from the germline V gene are MNHNY and SVGAGI (reference sequence). The V and J ends lost 8 bases and 0 bases respectively, with 10 bases between them. Here the CDR3 reads CASGRSMNTEAFF. The CDR3 DNA sequence: TGTGCCAGCGGCAGGAGCATGAACACTGAAGCTTTCTTT.

This clone has a single count. This rearrangement joins TRBV19 to TRBJ2-3, with D perhaps matching TRBD1 (6 bases). Trimming took 3 bases from V and 2 from J, leaving 15 bases between them. CDR1 and CDR2 (germline): LNHDA, SQIVND (reference sequence). CDR3 length equals 16 residues. This CDR3 reads CASSMTGPWVTDTQYF. CDR3 nucleotide sequence: TGTGCCAGTAGTATGACAGGCCCTTGGGTCACAGATACGCAGTATTTT.

This clone was seen a handful of times. V gene TRBV27 combines with J gene TRBJ1-2, with D unclear. V was shortened by 5 bases and J by 2 bases, with 18 bases between the two germline ends. The CDR3 sequence is 16 residues long. CDR1 and CDR2 (germline): MNHEY, SMNVEV (reference sequence). The CDR3: CASSGRYGLANYGYTF. DNA of the CDR3: TGTGCCAGCAGTGGACGGTACGGTCTTGCCAACTATGGCTACACCTTC.

The chain is built from TRBV6-5 and TRBJ2-1; D gene uncertain. The CDR3 sequence is 16 residues long. The V end was cut by 0 bases, the J end by 3 bases, with 12 bases between. CDR1 is MNHEY and CDR2 is SVGAGI in the germline V gene. As DNA, the CDR3 is TGTGCCAGCAGTTACTCGAGCCAGCAGAGCTACAATGAGCAGTTCTTC. Translating it yields CASSYSSQQSYNEQFF.

This chain links TRBV28 with TRBJ2-1, with 7 nucleotides matching TRBD2. The CDR3 has 16 residues. Trimming at V came to 2 bases and at J to 1 base, leaving 5 bases not matched to a gene. The germline gives CDR1 MDHEN, CDR2 SYDVKM. Written as DNA, the CDR3 is TGTGCCAGCAGTTTAAGACTAGCCCTTTCCTACAATGAGCAGTTCTTC. Its translation is CASSLRLALSYNEQFF.

The rearrangement links TRBV5-6 to TRBJ2-1; TRBD1 might be the D (8 bases). The V gene lost 3 bases and the J gene lost 0 bases, with 22 bases spanning the gap. This CDR3 contains 19 residues. Per germline, CDR1 SGHDT and CDR2 YYEEEE. The CDR3 is CASSYSRGLAGVSYNEQFF. In nucleotides, the CDR3 is TGTGCCAGCAGCTACTCCAGGGGGCTGGCGGGAGTCTCCTACAATGAGCAGTTCTTC.

The V gene is TRBV11-1, the J gene TRBJ2-7; D might be TRBD1 (5 bases). CDR1 and CDR2 (germline): SGHAT, FQDESV (reference sequence). CDR3 length: 12 amino acids. V dropped 1 base and J dropped 7 bases, with 8 bases sitting between them. CDR3 DNA sequence: TGTGCCAGCAGCTTAGGGACACCTGAGCAGTACTTC. It is translated as CASSLGTPEQYF. Full variable domain (remainder filled in from reference TRBV11-1 and TRBJ2-7): EAEVAQSPRYKITEKSQAVAFWCDPISGHATLYWYRQILGQGPELLVQFQDESVVDDSQLPKDRFSAERLKGVDSTLKIQPAELGDSAMYLCASSLGTPEQYFGPGTRLTVT.

This clone came up once. This chain uses TRBV27 with TRBJ2-3, with 8 positions matching TRBD1. Trimming at V came to 1 base and at J to 5 bases, leaving 8 bases not matched to a gene. Germline assignment: CDR1 MNHEY and CDR2 SMNVEV (reference sequence). The CDR3 consists of 16 residues. In nucleotides, the CDR3 is TGTGCCAGCAGTTTATGGGCAGGGGGCGAGGAAGATACGCAGTATTTT. Protein: CASSLWAGGEEDTQYF.

As DNA, the CDR3 is TGTGCCAGCAGCTTAGTCGGCAGCTCCTACGAGCAGTACTTC. It translates to CASSLVGSSYEQYF. The rearrangement joins TRBV13 to TRBJ2-7, with D unresolved. The CDR3 is 14 residues long. Trimming shortened V by 1 base and J by 0 bases, and 7 bases separated the two germline ends. CDR1 and CDR2 from the germline V gene are PRHDT and FYEKMQ (reference sequence).

V and J are TRBV4-1 and TRBJ1-1; possible D gene TRBD1, 5 bases. Trimming removed 3 bases at V and 1 base at J, with 12 bases between. CDR3 length: 15 amino acids. Germline CDR1 is MGHRA and CDR2 is YSYEKL. CDR3 sequence (DNA): TGCGCCAGCAGCCAGGGACTCGGACAGAACACTGAAGCTTTCTTT. Translated: CASSQGLGQNTEAFF.

V usage is TRBV13 and J usage is TRBJ2-7, with 8 bases lining up with TRBD2. Trimming removed 5 bases from V and 0 bases from J; junction bases left unmatched: 3. The length of the CDR3 is 14 residues. Germline CDR1 PRHDT, CDR2 FYEKMQ (reference sequence). The CDR3 protein is CASSGRGASYEQYF. CDR3 nucleotides: TGTGCCAGCAGCGGGCGGGGGGCCTCCTACGAGCAGTACTTC.

The chain recombines TRBV7-6 with TRBJ2-7; TRBD1 is a possible D gene (5 bases). Looked up from germline, CDR1 is SGHVS and CDR2 is FNYEAQ. The CDR3 is 13 residues long. Trimming left V 5 bases short and J 7 bases short, with 15 bases between. The CDR3 is CASSPDPDREQYF. DNA for the CDR3: TGTGCCAGCAGCCCAGACCCAGACAGAGAGCAGTACTTC.

The chain employs TRBV5-1 and TRBJ1-1; perhaps TRBD1 as D (6 bases). Trimming removed 2 bases from V and 3 bases from J, with 11 bases in between. The V gene's germline CDR1 is SGHRS and CDR2 YFSETQ. This CDR3 is 14 amino acids long. Written as DNA, the CDR3 is TGCGCCAGCAGCTTTTGGGACACTGACACTGAAGCTTTCTTT. Its protein is CASSFWDTDTEAFF.